This T cell receptor beta chain originates from a study of low-dose radiotherapy and immunotherapy resistance in tumors. The CDR3 is made up of 15 amino acids. V dropped 5 bases and J dropped 3; count of bases not matched to a gene: 6. In germline, CDR1 is SGHTA, CDR2 FQGNSA. With TRAV- and TRBV-specific primers, first-strand cDNA was made, covering the alpha and beta chains. A roughly 20-cycle PCR with a constant-region primer and V-primer adapter amplified TCRs. MiXCR, applied by TCRdb to the reads, yields one record per CDR3 protein. The repertoire holds roughly 100,000 distinct CDR3 sequences, with less than 25% as singletons. Time point reported: after trial treatment. The treatment is: LDRT plus nivolumab, ipilimumab, low-dose cyclophosphamide and aspirin (RACIN trial). At least ten counts were recorded for this clonotype.

V and J are TRBV7-2 and TRBJ2-7; 11 bases fit TRBD1. Sequencing used PBMCs, obtained after low-dose radiotherapy plus immunotherapy. This TCR came from a male donor with prostate cancer. CDR3 sequence reads: CASSVTGTGGYEQYF. The CDR3 DNA is TGTGCCAGCAGCGTCACCGGGACAGGGGGCTACGAGCAGTACTTC.